The clone carrying this T cell receptor beta chain has a handful of counts. This entry comes from a study of blood T cell repertoires in COVID-19. About the study: T cells, B-cell-depleted T cells, or PBMCs supplied cDNA or gDNA.

CDR3 size: 14 residues. Germline CDR1 and CDR2: LNHDA and SQIVND (reference sequence). V was shortened by 4 bases and J by 2 bases, with 6 bases between the two germline ends. Method: immunoSEQ multiplex PCR; TCRdb's copy keeps in-frame clones and lacks some. The sample has around 200,000 clones; less than 85% are singletons. This chain joins TRBV19 and TRBJ2-6; D possibly corresponds to TRBD1 (5 bases). The sequence was collected from a human donor in a cohort sampled during active COVID-19. Material for sequencing was peripheral blood. The CDR3 nucleotides are TGTGCCAGTAGTACAGGGACTGGGGCCAACGTCCTGACTTTC. Amino acids: CASSTGTGANVLTF.